This T cell receptor (beta chain) was captured in a study of metastatic and nonmetastatic thyroid tumors. Study-level information: Samples came from malignant and benign thyroid patients, and repertoires were compared across blood and tumor or nodule tissue. Findings and caveats of the study: Across blood and tumor, TCR beta diversity in malignant thyroid tumors was reportedly significantly higher than in benign nodules.

As originally analysed: Using the CDR3 differences seen across clinicopathological groups, the authors built a distant-metastasis classifier for papillary thyroid cancer, which was meant to discriminate distant-metastatic patients. TCRdb reanalyzed the PCR reads with MiXCR. TCRdb assigned the V and J calls; the authors' analysis was not used. The table has fewer than 25,000 clones, around 30% seen once. None of the patients had undergone any treatment ahead of thyroid surgery. Worth noting for this clone: Its antigen is undetermined.

J lost 5 bases, V lost 3 bases, and 0 bases had no gene match. This CDR3 spans 13 amino acids. Looked up from germline, CDR1 is SEHNR and CDR2 is FQNEAQ (reference sequence). This TCR came from a female donor with papillary thyroid cancer or a benign thyroid nodule (not recorded which). Some clones in this sample may be carry-over from other donors' samples. The rearrangement links TRBV7-9 to TRBJ2-7; 11 bases match TRBD2. Sequenced material: blood. The CDR3 nucleotides read TGTGCCAGCAGCTTTAGCGGGAGGGACGAGCAGTACTTC. Its translation is CASSFSGRDEQYF.